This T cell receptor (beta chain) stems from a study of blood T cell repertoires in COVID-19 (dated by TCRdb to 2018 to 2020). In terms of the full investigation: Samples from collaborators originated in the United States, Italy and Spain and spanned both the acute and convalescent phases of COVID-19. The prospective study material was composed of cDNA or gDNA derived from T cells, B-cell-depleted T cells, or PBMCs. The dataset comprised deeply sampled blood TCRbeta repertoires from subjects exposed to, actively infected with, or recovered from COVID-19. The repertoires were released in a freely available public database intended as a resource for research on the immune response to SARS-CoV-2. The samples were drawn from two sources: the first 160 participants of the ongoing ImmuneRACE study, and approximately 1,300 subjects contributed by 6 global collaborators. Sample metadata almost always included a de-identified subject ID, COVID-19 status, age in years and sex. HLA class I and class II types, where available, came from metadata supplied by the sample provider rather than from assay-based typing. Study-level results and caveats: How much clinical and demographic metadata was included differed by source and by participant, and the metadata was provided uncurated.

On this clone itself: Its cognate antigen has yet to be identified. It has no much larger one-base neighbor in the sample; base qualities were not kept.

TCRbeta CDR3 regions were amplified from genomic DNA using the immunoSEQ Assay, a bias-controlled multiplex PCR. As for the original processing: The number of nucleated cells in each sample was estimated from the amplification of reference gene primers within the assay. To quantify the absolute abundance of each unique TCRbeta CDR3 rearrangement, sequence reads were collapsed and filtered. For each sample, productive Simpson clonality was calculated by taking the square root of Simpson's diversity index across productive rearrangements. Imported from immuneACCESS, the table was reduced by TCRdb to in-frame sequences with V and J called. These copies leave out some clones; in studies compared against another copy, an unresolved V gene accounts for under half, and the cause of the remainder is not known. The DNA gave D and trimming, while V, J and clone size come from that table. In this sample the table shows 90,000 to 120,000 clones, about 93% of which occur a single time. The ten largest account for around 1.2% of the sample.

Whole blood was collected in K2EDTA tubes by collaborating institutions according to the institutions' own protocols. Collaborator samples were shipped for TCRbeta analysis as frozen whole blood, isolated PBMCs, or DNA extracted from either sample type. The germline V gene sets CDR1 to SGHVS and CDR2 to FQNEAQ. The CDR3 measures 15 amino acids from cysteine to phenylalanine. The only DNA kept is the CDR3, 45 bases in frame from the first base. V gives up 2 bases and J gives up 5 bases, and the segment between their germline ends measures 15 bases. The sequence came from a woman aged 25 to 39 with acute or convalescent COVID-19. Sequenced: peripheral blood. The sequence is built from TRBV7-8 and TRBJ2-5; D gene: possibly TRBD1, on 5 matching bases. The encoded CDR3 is CASSLKRQFRETQYF. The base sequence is TGTGCCAGCAGCTTAAAGCGACAGTTCCGGGAGACCCAGTACTTC.